This T cell receptor (beta chain) was retrieved from a study of technical replicates of blood from a handful of donors. This CDR3 has 16 residues. V was clipped by 0 bases and J by 2 bases; unmatched bases: 2. Germline-derived CDR1 and CDR2 are LGHNA and YNFKEQ. Profiling relied on immunoSEQ multiplex PCR, and the TCRdb table lists in-frame clones only, not all of them. The sample carries over 75,000 clones, approximately 96% recorded once. The sequence was collected from a human donor in good health. V gene TRBV4-2 combines with J gene TRBJ2-2, with TRBD2 matching 8 bases. Specimen: T cells isolated from PBMCs. The CDR3 bases are TGTGCCAGCAGCCAAGATGGACTAGCTAACACCGGGGAGCTGTTTTTT. This gives the protein CASSQDGLANTGELFF.